The rows below give T cell receptor beta chains drawn from one sample of a study of cytomegalovirus exposure and HLA in healthy donors. Sequencing used immunoSEQ multiplex PCR; TCRdb keeps in-frame clones, though not all of them. Of approximately 160,000 clones listed, around nine tenths were seen once; the top ten hold around 10%. The sequencing input was PBMCs. Receptor source: a woman under 30 in good health and CMV-seropositive. CDR3s include the opening cysteine and the closing phenylalanine or tryptophan. Fields, in order: CDR3 length, clone size, J gene, D gene, V gene, CDR3 DNA, CDR3 protein. D genes are given only for firm matches. Clone size, where shown, is once, few, many, or a class for clones that have expanded.

>12|few|TRBJ2-7|NA|TRBV6-5
TGTGCCAGCAGCCAGACAGGCCACGAGCAGTACTTC
CASSQTGHEQYF
>14|NA|TRBJ2-3|TRBD2|TRBV6-1
TGTGCCAGCAGTGAGTGGGGGGGAAAGGATACGCAGTATTTT
CASSEWGGKDTQYF
>15|NA|TRBJ2-2|NA|TRBV7-3
TGTGCCAGCAGCTCTGGACAGCGAACCACCGGGGAGCTGTTTTTT
CASSSGQRTTGELFF
>14|NA|TRBJ2-7|TRBD1|TRBV6-5
TGTGCCAGCAGGCCGAACAGGGGGACGGGGGAGCAGTACTTC
CASRPNRGTGEQYF
>14|few|TRBJ1-1|TRBD1|TRBV19
TGTGCCAGTATGAGGGACCAGGGGGCGTCTGAAGCTTTCTTT
CASMRDQGASEAFF
>19|NA|TRBJ2-7|TRBD2|TRBV11-2
TGTGCCAGCAGCTTACACCCGGGACTAGCGGGAGGGCCGAGGAACGAGCAGTACTTC
CASSLHPGLAGGPRNEQYF
>15|NA|TRBJ2-1|TRBD2|TRBV5-6
TGTGCCAGCAGCCCGGGACTAGCGCTAGACAATGAGCAGTTCTTC
CASSPGLALDNEQFF
>14|NA|TRBJ2-1|TRBD2|TRBV6-1
TGTGCCAGCAGTGAGGCTAGCGGACTGAATGAGCAGTTCTTC
CASSEASGLNEQFF
>13|NA|TRBJ1-1|NA|TRBV25-1
TGTGCCAGCATGTTAGGGGTGGCCACTGAAGCTTTCTTT
CASMLGVATEAFF
>18|NA|TRBJ2-1|TRBD1|TRBV18
TGTGCCAGCTCACCGCGAGGGACAGGGGGCGACGGATACAATGAGCAGTTCTTC
CASSPRGTGGDGYNEQFF
>15|NA|TRBJ2-1|NA|TRBV6-4
TGTGCCAGCAGTGACCGAGGGGGGGACTACAATGAGCAGTTCTTC
CASSDRGGDYNEQFF
>15|once|TRBJ1-1|NA|TRBV5-4
TGTGCCAGCAGCCGAGGGGGGGAGATGAACACTGAAGCTTTCTTT
CASSRGGEMNTEAFF
>14|NA|TRBJ2-1|NA|TRBV15
TGTGCCACCAGCAACCGACTAGGGTACAATGAGCAGTTCTTC
CATSNRLGYNEQFF
>11|once|TRBJ1-1|NA|TRBV20-1
TGCAGTGCCCGGGGGGGGGCTGAAGCTTTCTTT
CSARGGAEAFF
>15|NA|TRBJ2-7|NA|TRBV7-9
TGTGCCAGCAGCATTGACAGCTCTATTTCCTACGAGCAGTACTTC
CASSIDSSISYEQYF
>15|few|TRBJ1-1|NA|TRBV2
TGTGCCAGCAGAGACGTACAGTTGGTGAACACTGAAGCTTTCTTT
CASRDVQLVNTEAFF
>13|NA|TRBJ2-7|TRBD2|TRBV11-2
TGTGCCAGCAGCACCGGACTAGTTACCGAGCAGTACTTC
CASSTGLVTEQYF
>15|NA|TRBJ2-7|NA|TRBV6-6
TGTGCCAGCAGTTACTCGTCCAGGGGAGTGGGCGAGCAGTACTTC
CASSYSSRGVGEQYF
>22|NA|TRBJ2-7|TRBD1|TRBV2
TGTGCCAGCAGTGAATTGGAGGGGACAGGTCGAAGGGGGGTCCTGATAACCTACGAGCAGTACTTC
CASSELEGTGRRGVLITYEQYF
>14|NA|TRBJ1-2|NA|TRBV7-2
TGTGCCAGCAGCTTAGAGCGGCAGAACTATGGCTACACCTTC
CASSLERQNYGYTF
>15|NA|TRBJ1-5|NA|TRBV4-1
TGCGCCAGCAGCGACACGCCGGGGAGCAATCAGCCCCAGCATTTT
CASSDTPGSNQPQHF
>14|NA|TRBJ2-7|NA|TRBV7-8
TGTGCCAGCAGCCCAGGGCTATTGGAAGGCGAGCAGTACTTC
CASSPGLLEGEQYF
>13|NA|TRBJ2-7|NA|TRBV5-5
TGTGCCAGCAGCACGGGACTCTCCTACGAGCAGTACTTC
CASSTGLSYEQYF
>14|NA|TRBJ2-6|NA|TRBV30
TGTGCCTGGTCAGAAGGGGCTGGGGCCAACGTCCTGACTTTC
CAWSEGAGANVLTF
>14|NA|TRBJ2-7|TRBD1|TRBV15
TGTGCCACCAGCATCGGACAGGGGGCCTACGAGCAGTACTTC
CATSIGQGAYEQYF
>15|once|TRBJ2-7|NA|TRBV6-6
TGTGCCAGCATCCGACATCCCGAACGCTCCTACGAGCAGTACTTC
CASIRHPERSYEQYF
>14|few|TRBJ1-2|NA|TRBV28
TGTGCCAGCAGTTCCGCGGCCACAGGGATTGGCTACACCTTC
CASSSAATGIGYTF
>14|NA|TRBJ2-5|NA|TRBV7-6
TGTGCCAGCTGTGACCTCACTACTTTAGAGACCCAGTACTTC
CASCDLTTLETQYF
>13|NA|TRBJ1-5|NA|TRBV10-1
TGCGCCAGCAGTGAGTATGGAGATCAGCCCCAGCATTTT
CASSEYGDQPQHF
>14|NA|TRBJ2-2|NA|TRBV30
TGTGCCTGGAGTGCAACAACGAACACCGGGGAGCTGTTTTTT
CAWSATTNTGELFF
>15|NA|TRBJ2-6|NA|TRBV6-5
TGTGCCACAACCTCACAGGGAAGAGGGGCCAACGTCCTGACTTTC
CATTSQGRGANVLTF
>18|NA|TRBJ1-5|NA|TRBV9
TGTGCCAGCAGCGTAGCGAGTAAGGGGTGTGGGGGCAATCAGCCCCAGCATTTT
CASSVASKGCGGNQPQHF
>15|NA|TRBJ2-7|TRBD1|TRBV6-5
TGTGCCAGCAGTTACCGGGACAGCGAGACCTACGAGCAGTACTTC
CASSYRDSETYEQYF
>13|NA|TRBJ1-2|TRBD1|TRBV7-8
TGTGCCAGCAGCTCCAGGGGGCTGGATGGCTACACCTTC
CASSSRGLDGYTF
>17|NA|TRBJ2-2|TRBD2|TRBV18
TGTGCCAGCTCACCGACACTTAGCGGGACGGGCACCGGGGAGCTGTTTTTT
CASSPTLSGTGTGELFF